Detailed here is one T cell receptor (beta chain). The sample belongs to a study of Ad26.COV2.S vaccination and SARS-CoV-2 variants. Measured with immunoSEQ multiplex PCR; TCRdb has only the in-frame clones, and not every one. The table lists about 380,000 clones, roughly 85% of them singletons. The treatment was: around 19 received Ad26.COV2.S at low or high dose, single or two shots; about 5 received placebo; per-sample allocation not given. All samples were drawn on day 63, counting from the first vaccine or placebo injection. Vaccination used an Ad26 vector expressing Wuhan-strain SARS-CoV-2 spike. The V segment lost 3 bases and the J segment 4 bases; nucleotides outside the gene matches: 2. This CDR3 has 14 residues. Germline CDR1 is SGHNT and CDR2 is YENEEA.

J is TRBJ2-2 and V is TRBV11-3; 7 bases align to TRBD1. The TCR originated in a person between 18 and 59 years old who received the Ad26.COV2.S COVID-19 vaccine or a placebo. Sequencing used peripheral blood, obtained in a trial of Ad26.COV2.S vaccine versus placebo. CDR3 in amino acids: CASSFEGATGELFF. Written as DNA, the CDR3 is TGTGCCAGCAGCTTTGAGGGGGCCACCGGGGAGCTGTTTTTT.